One T cell receptor beta chain is described in this entry. Method: immunoSEQ multiplex PCR; TCRdb's copy keeps in-frame clones and lacks some. The sample has 380,000 or so clones, about 89% seen once; the top ten hold approximately 5%. Treatment noted: around 19 received Ad26.COV2.S at low or high dose, single or two shots; about five received placebo; per-sample allocation not given. Specimens were obtained on day 63 following the first vaccine or placebo injection. The data stem from a study of Ad26.COV2.S vaccination and SARS-CoV-2 variants. Study in general: Ad26.COV2.S arm of COV1001 included the donor.

The CDR3 is 11 residues long. Germline V lookup: CDR1 SGHTS, CDR2 YDEGEE. The V and J ends lost 4 bases and 13 bases respectively, with 12 bases between them. The receptor comes from a person between 18 and 65 years old who received the Ad26.COV2.S COVID-19 vaccine or a placebo. This specimen was peripheral blood, taken in a trial of Ad26.COV2.S vaccine versus placebo. The rearrangement links TRBV5-8 to TRBJ2-1; D not certain. The CDR3 sequence: CASSLRQGQFF. The CDR3 DNA reads as TGTGCCAGCAGCCTACGGCAAGGACAGTTCTTC.